One sample yielded the 20 T cell receptor beta chains listed below, sequenced in a study of blood T cell repertoires in COVID-19. Sequencing was performed with immunoSEQ multiplex PCR; in TCRdb, only in-frame clones are kept and a portion is missing. The sample records about 12,000 clones, approximately 74% being singletons. The sequenced sample was peripheral blood. These receptors all stem from a man aged 60 to 69 with COVID-19, enrolled during active disease.

The chain is built from TRBV9 and TRBJ1-5; perhaps TRBD1 as D (5 bases). CDR1 SGDLS and CDR2 YYNGEE come from the germline V gene. The V end was cut by 0 bases, the J end by 1 base, with 14 bases between. The CDR3 spans 17 residues. The DNA of the CDR3 is TGTGCCAGCAGCGTAGGTTGGGGGGAGAGGAGCAATCAGCCCCAGCATTTT. Protein: CASSVGWGERSNQPQHF.

CDR3 in amino acids: CASSPRPGGQGSSFGSYEQYF. CDR3 bases: TGTGCCAGCAGCCCCCGCCCGGGGGGACAGGGGTCTTCGTTTGGATCCTACGAGCAGTACTTC. This rearrangement joins TRBV27 to TRBJ2-7; 10 bases map to TRBD1. CDR1 and CDR2 from the germline V gene are MNHEY and SMNVEV (reference sequence). The CDR3 runs to 21 residues. Losses at the gene ends were 6 bases for V and 1 base for J; bases not matched to a gene: 24.

The chain joins TRBV7-2 to TRBJ2-1, with 11 bases fitting TRBD1. V was pared by 0 bases and J by 7 bases, with 11 bases of the junction left unmatched. Germline lookup yields CDR1 SGHTA and CDR2 FQGNSA. CDR3 length: 18 residues. The CDR3, as DNA: TGTGCCAGCAGCTTAGCAGGAGCGGGACAGGGGGTGTTAAATGAGCAGTTCTTC. Its translation is CASSLAGAGQGVLNEQFF.

The table lists this clone with a few counts. This rearrangement joins TRBV30 to TRBJ1-5, with D unresolved. Trimming removed 2 bases at V and 4 bases at J, with 6 bases between. CDR3 length: 12 amino acids. Germline assignment: CDR1 GTSNPN and CDR2 SVGIG (reference sequence). CDR3 loop: CAWSTPNQPQHF. The DNA of the CDR3 is TGTGCCTGGAGTACTCCTAATCAGCCCCAGCATTTT.

The chain is built from TRBV25-1 and TRBJ2-7, with D possibly being TRBD1 (5 bases). This CDR3 contains 12 residues. Germline CDR1 MGHDK, CDR2 SYGVNS. CDR3 loop: CASSVLCEQACV. For the CDR3, the DNA is TGTGCCAGCAGTGTTCTCTGCGAACAGGCTTGCGTC.

This clone appeared a few times. The V call is TRBV7-9, the J call TRBJ2-1; weak D call: TRBD2 (7 bases). The CDR3 extends over 14 amino acids. The V end was cut by 10 bases, the J end by 10 bases, with 23 bases between. The germline V gene has CDR1 SEHNR and CDR2 FQNEAQ (reference sequence). The CDR3 coding sequence is TGTGCCACTAGGGGGGGTAACCACCTCAACGAGCAGTTCTTC. Its translation is CATRGGNHLNEQFF.

The chain couples TRBV5-1 to TRBJ1-3; a possible D gene is TRBD1 (5 bases). The CDR3 is 16 amino acids. V was shortened by 0 bases and J by 0 bases, with 10 bases between the two germline ends. The V gene's germline CDR1 is SGHRS and CDR2 YFSETQ. This CDR3 is CASSLEGRASGNTIYF. The CDR3 DNA is TGCGCCAGCAGCTTGGAAGGCAGGGCCTCTGGAAACACCATATATTTT.

J is TRBJ1-6 and V is TRBV30; D might be TRBD1 (6 bases). The germline gives CDR1 GTSNPN, CDR2 SVGIG (reference sequence). The CDR3 runs 12 residues. V shed 4 bases and J shed 14 bases, with 15 bases lying between them. The CDR3 spells CAWTLLGAALHF. CDR3 DNA: TGTGCCTGGACCCTGTTGGGGGCGGCCCTCCACTTT.

This chain uses TRBV11-1 with TRBJ2-5, with 7 bases lining up with TRBD2. The length of the CDR3 is 13 residues. Losses at the gene ends were 5 bases for V and 5 bases for J; bases not matched to a gene: 5. Germline lookup yields CDR1 SGHAT and CDR2 FQDESV (reference sequence). The DNA for the CDR3 is TGTGCCAGCAGCCGGGGGGAGTTGGAGACCCAGTACTTC. Translating it yields CASSRGELETQYF. Drawing the rest from reference TRBV11-1 and TRBJ2-5, the complete variable domain is EAEVAQSPRYKITEKSQAVAFWCDPISGHATLYWYRQILGQGPELLVQFQDESVVDDSQLPKDRFSAERLKGVDSTLKIQPAELGDSAMYLCASSRGELETQYFGPGTRLLVL.

This chain connects TRBV13 to TRBJ1-3; weak D call: TRBD1 (6 bases). This CDR3 has 19 amino acids. The germline gives CDR1 PRHDT, CDR2 FYEKMQ (reference sequence). V dropped 5 bases and J dropped 0 bases, with 23 bases sitting between them. The CDR3 region is CASSDQKILRGNSGNTIYF. DNA for the CDR3: TGTGCCAGCAGCGATCAAAAAATTCTTAGGGGGAACTCTGGAAACACCATATATTTT. The complete variable domain, with remaining parts taken from reference TRBV13 and TRBJ1-3, reads AAGVIQSPRHLIKEKRETATLKCYPIPRHDTVYWYQQGPGQDPQFLISFYEKMQSDKGSIPDRFSAQQFSDYHSELNMSSLELGDSALYFCASSDQKILRGNSGNTIYFGEGSWLTVV.

A few counts support this clone. The V and J genes are TRBV7-6 and TRBJ2-5, with 14 bases matching TRBD2. This CDR3 is 18 amino acids long. Germline trimming cut 5 bases from V and 4 bases from J; bases unmatched to any gene: 12. CDR1 SGHVS and CDR2 FNYEAQ come from the germline V gene. The CDR3 loop is CASSPGLAGEAPSETQYF. CDR3 bases: TGTGCCAGCAGCCCGGGACTAGCGGGAGAGGCCCCCTCAGAGACCCAGTACTTC.

This rearrangement joins TRBV3-1 (or the pseudogene TRBV3-2) to TRBJ2-1; no clear D gene. Deletions cut 4 bases from V and 4 bases from J, with 8 bases between. This CDR3 is 13 amino acids long. Per the germline V gene, CDR1 is LGHDT and CDR2 is YNNKEL (reference sequence). The CDR3 reads CASSPHTYNEQFF. The CDR3 DNA follows: TGTGCCAGCAGCCCACACACATACAATGAGCAGTTCTTC.

This rearrangement joins TRBV10-3 to TRBJ1-6; tentative D call: TRBD1 (5 bases). The CDR3 is 13 residues long. CDR1 is ENHRY, CDR2 SYGVKD, per germline. Trimming took 6 bases from V and 9 from J, leaving 12 bases between them. CDR3 region: CAIRKGEVSPLHF. CDR3 coding DNA: TGTGCCATCAGGAAAGGGGAGGTTTCACCCCTCCACTTT.

This chain links TRBV9 with TRBJ1-2, with 9 nucleotides matching TRBD1. The CDR3 has 14 amino acids. Germline CDR1 SGDLS, CDR2 YYNGEE. Losses at the gene ends were 4 bases for V and 4 bases for J; bases not matched to a gene: 5. CDR3: CASSWTGEGYGYTF. CDR3 nucleotides: TGTGCCAGCAGCTGGACAGGGGAGGGCTATGGCTACACCTTC.

The chain joins TRBV27 to TRBJ2-1, with 9 bases fitting TRBD2. CDR3 length equals 16 residues. The V gene's germline CDR1 is MNHEY and CDR2 SMNVEV (reference sequence). V lost 1 base and J lost 10; bases outside the gene matches: 11. The CDR3 bases are TGTGCCAGCAGTTTATTACCGACTAGCGGTGGGGGGGAGCAGTTCTTC. Translated, it gives CASSLLPTSGGGEQFF.

The V call is TRBV6-5, the J call TRBJ1-1; D call uncertain. Looked up from germline, CDR1 is MNHEY and CDR2 is SVGAGI. V was cut by 5 bases and J by 10 bases, with 11 bases left in between. This CDR3 has 11 amino acids. CDR3 sequence (DNA): TGTGCCAGCAGTCGCGGCCCCTTAGCTTTCTTT. This translates into CASSRGPLAFF.

The V and J genes are TRBV4-1 and TRBJ2-2; D is perhaps TRBD2 (6 bases). Trimming left V 4 bases short and J 7 bases short, with 16 bases between. Germline V gives CDR1 MGHRA, CDR2 YSYEKL. The length of the CDR3 is 15 residues. The CDR3 spells CASSRADPGVGELFF. CDR3 nucleotide sequence: TGCGCCAGCAGCCGAGCGGACCCGGGAGTCGGGGAGCTGTTTTTT.

The rearrangement joins TRBV6-5 to TRBJ2-5; D is ambiguous. V lost 2 bases and J 0 bases, leaving 7 bases between the germline ends. This CDR3 contains 14 residues. Germline CDR1 MNHEY, CDR2 SVGAGI. This chain's CDR3 is CASSYTWYQETQYF. CDR3 nucleotides: TGTGCCAGCAGTTACACTTGGTACCAAGAGACCCAGTACTTC.

This chain links TRBV24-1 with TRBJ1-5; D is unclear. Trimming removed 4 bases at V and 0 bases at J, with 21 bases between. The CDR3 contains 19 residues. Germline CDR1 KGHDR, CDR2 SFDVKD. The CDR3 spells CATSDPPPMSEYSNQPQHF. The CDR3, as DNA: TGTGCCACCAGTGACCCCCCCCCGATGAGCGAATATAGCAATCAGCCCCAGCATTTT.

The genes are TRBV24-1 and TRBJ2-5; 9 nucleotides agree with TRBD1. This CDR3 contains 15 residues. Trimming cost V 4 bases and J 6 bases; bases outside gene matches: 8. Germline CDR1 reads KGHDR; CDR2 reads SFDVKD. CDR3 loop: CATSDPGQGVQTQYF. CDR3 nucleotide sequence: TGTGCCACCAGTGACCCGGGACAGGGAGTGCAGACCCAGTACTTC.